Listed below are T cell receptor beta chains from one sample, sequenced in a study of shared T cell receptors in the human thymus. TCRdb's copy holds only in-frame clones and misses some; the assay was immunoSEQ multiplex PCR. The sample has roughly 660,000 clones; more than 75% are singletons. These data also featured in a second study, about human thymus T cells.

Sequenced input: thymocytes. Receptors originate from a boy in the first two years of life with a congenital heart defect. Both conserved end residues are part of each CDR3. The order of the fields is D gene, clone size, CDR3 length, V gene, J gene, CDR3 protein, CDR3 DNA. The D gene is left open where the match is weak. A clone size is listed for some rows: how often the clone was seen (once, few, many), or a class if it is expanded.

D gene: TRBD2
clone size: -
CDR3 length: 18
V gene: TRBV4-3
J gene: TRBJ2-2
CDR3 protein: CASSPGLAANPNTGELFF
CDR3 DNA: TGCGCCAGCAGCCCAGGACTAGCGGCGAATCCAAACACCGGGGAGCTGTTTTTT

D gene: TRBD2
clone size: -
CDR3 length: 18
V gene: TRBV4-2
J gene: TRBJ2-1
CDR3 protein: CASSQFPGTSVSYNEQFF
CDR3 DNA: TGTGCCAGCAGCCAATTTCCCGGGACTAGCGTTTCCTACAATGAGCAGTTCTTC

D gene: TRBD1
clone size: -
CDR3 length: 16
V gene: TRBV6-5
J gene: TRBJ1-2
CDR3 protein: CASSYSAGDRNYGYTF
CDR3 DNA: TGTGCCAGCAGTTACTCGGCCGGGGACAGAAACTATGGCTACACCTTC

D gene: -
clone size: -
CDR3 length: 14
V gene: TRBV5-6
J gene: TRBJ1-1
CDR3 protein: CASSPEGGNTEAFF
CDR3 DNA: TGTGCCAGCAGCCCGGAGGGAGGGAACACTGAAGCTTTCTTT

D gene: -
clone size: -
CDR3 length: 14
V gene: TRBV18
J gene: TRBJ2-3
CDR3 protein: CASSPPAGTDTQYF
CDR3 DNA: TGTGCCAGCTCACCACCGGCAGGCACAGATACGCAGTATTTT

D gene: -
clone size: -
CDR3 length: 17
V gene: TRBV10-3
J gene: TRBJ2-1
CDR3 protein: CAISSLASPGSYNEQFF
CDR3 DNA: TGTGCCATCAGTTCTTTAGCTAGCCCGGGTTCCTACAATGAGCAGTTCTTC

D gene: -
clone size: -
CDR3 length: 17
V gene: TRBV28
J gene: TRBJ2-7
CDR3 protein: CASSLGQGGRRRVGQYF
CDR3 DNA: TGTGCCAGCAGTTTAGGACAGGGCGGGAGACGAAGGGTTGGACAGTACTTC

D gene: TRBD1
clone size: -
CDR3 length: 17
V gene: TRBV4-1
J gene: TRBJ1-4
CDR3 protein: CASRGRDRAEENEKLFF
CDR3 DNA: TGCGCCAGCAGAGGGAGGGACAGGGCAGAAGAGAATGAAAAACTGTTTTTT

D gene: -
clone size: -
CDR3 length: 14
V gene: TRBV28
J gene: TRBJ1-4
CDR3 protein: CASGGVEWDEKLFF
CDR3 DNA: TGTGCCAGCGGGGGGGTCGAGTGGGATGAAAAACTGTTTTTT

D gene: TRBD1
clone size: -
CDR3 length: 14
V gene: TRBV11-3
J gene: TRBJ2-4
CDR3 protein: CASATGGRGNIQYF
CDR3 DNA: TGTGCCAGCGCCACAGGGGGACGTGGAAACATTCAGTACTTC

D gene: TRBD2
clone size: -
CDR3 length: 18
V gene: TRBV28
J gene: TRBJ2-3
CDR3 protein: CASSLTELAGFRLDTQYF
CDR3 DNA: TGTGCCAGCAGCCTGACGGAGCTAGCGGGGTTCAGGTTAGATACGCAGTATTTT

D gene: -
clone size: -
CDR3 length: 15
V gene: TRBV5-4
J gene: TRBJ1-3
CDR3 protein: CASSFVRGSGNTIYF
CDR3 DNA: TGTGCCAGCAGCTTCGTAAGGGGCTCTGGAAACACCATATATTTT

D gene: TRBD1
clone size: -
CDR3 length: 15
V gene: TRBV10-1
J gene: TRBJ2-7
CDR3 protein: CASSDSGTGINEQYF
CDR3 DNA: TGCGCCAGCAGTGACTCCGGGACAGGGATTAACGAGCAGTACTTC

D gene: -
clone size: once
CDR3 length: 15
V gene: TRBV6-1
J gene: TRBJ2-7
CDR3 protein: CASSERSGPWDEQYF
CDR3 DNA: TGTGCCAGCAGTGAACGGTCAGGGCCATGGGACGAGCAGTACTTC

D gene: -
clone size: -
CDR3 length: 14
V gene: TRBV5-1
J gene: TRBJ2-7
CDR3 protein: CASSFSGFSYEQYF
CDR3 DNA: TGCGCCAGCAGCTTTAGCGGATTTTCCTACGAGCAGTACTTC

D gene: TRBD2
clone size: -
CDR3 length: 15
V gene: TRBV4-2
J gene: TRBJ2-7
CDR3 protein: CASSQDNAGVGEQYF
CDR3 DNA: TGTGCCAGCAGCCAAGATAACGCGGGAGTGGGCGAGCAGTACTTC

D gene: -
clone size: -
CDR3 length: 19
V gene: TRBV4-1
J gene: TRBJ2-3
CDR3 protein: CASSQDKAFWRSSTDTQYF
CDR3 DNA: TGCGCCAGCAGCCAAGATAAGGCCTTCTGGCGGTCTAGCACAGATACGCAGTATTTT

D gene: -
clone size: -
CDR3 length: 16
V gene: TRBV27
J gene: TRBJ1-1
CDR3 protein: CASSPRPDSKNTEAFF
CDR3 DNA: TGTGCCAGCAGTCCCCGACCTGACAGTAAGAACACTGAAGCTTTCTTT

D gene: TRBD2
clone size: few
CDR3 length: 16
V gene: TRBV27
J gene: TRBJ2-5
CDR3 protein: CASRPPTSGRDETQYF
CDR3 DNA: TGTGCCAGCAGACCACCGACTAGCGGGAGGGATGAGACCCAGTACTTC

D gene: TRBD2
clone size: -
CDR3 length: 16
V gene: TRBV4-3
J gene: TRBJ2-1
CDR3 protein: CASSQGLADLNNEQFF
CDR3 DNA: TGCGCCAGCAGCCAGGGTCTAGCGGACCTCAACAATGAGCAGTTCTTC

D gene: -
clone size: -
CDR3 length: 17
V gene: TRBV12-5
J gene: TRBJ2-5
CDR3 protein: CASGLVEVLSGRETQYF
CDR3 DNA: TGTGCTAGTGGTTTGGTTGAAGTCCTTTCAGGCCGGGAGACCCAGTACTTC

D gene: TRBD1
clone size: -
CDR3 length: 17
V gene: TRBV7-2
J gene: TRBJ1-3
CDR3 protein: CASSLRGQGPSGNTIYF
CDR3 DNA: TGTGCCAGCAGCCTCAGGGGGCAGGGCCCCTCTGGAAACACCATATATTTT

D gene: -
clone size: -
CDR3 length: 16
V gene: TRBV28
J gene: TRBJ2-1
CDR3 protein: CASSSPSGPCRNEQFF
CDR3 DNA: TGTGCCAGCAGTTCCCCTTCCGGTCCTTGTCGGAATGAGCAGTTCTTC

D gene: -
clone size: -
CDR3 length: 13
V gene: TRBV19
J gene: TRBJ2-7
CDR3 protein: CASSIRTAYEQYF
CDR3 DNA: TGTGCCAGTAGTATTAGAACGGCCTACGAGCAGTACTTC

D gene: TRBD2
clone size: -
CDR3 length: 16
V gene: TRBV10-1
J gene: TRBJ2-7
CDR3 protein: CASSAGLVAALYEQYF
CDR3 DNA: TGCGCCAGCAGTGCCGGACTAGTGGCTGCCCTATACGAGCAGTACTTC

D gene: TRBD2
clone size: -
CDR3 length: 13
V gene: TRBV29-1
J gene: TRBJ2-1
CDR3 protein: CSVEREREGEQFF
CDR3 DNA: TGCAGCGTTGAGCGGGAGCGGGAGGGTGAGCAGTTCTTC

D gene: TRBD2
clone size: -
CDR3 length: 15
V gene: TRBV4-3
J gene: TRBJ2-1
CDR3 protein: CASSQVSGVYNEQFF
CDR3 DNA: TGCGCCAGCAGCCAAGTAAGCGGGGTCTACAATGAGCAGTTCTTC

D gene: -
clone size: -
CDR3 length: 14
V gene: TRBV28
J gene: TRBJ2-7
CDR3 protein: CASSSDIHSYEQYF
CDR3 DNA: TGTGCCAGCAGTTCAGATATCCACTCCTACGAGCAGTACTTC

D gene: -
clone size: -
CDR3 length: 16
V gene: TRBV5-1
J gene: TRBJ2-5
CDR3 protein: CASSPPRGHEVRTQYF
CDR3 DNA: TGCGCCAGCAGCCCCCCCCGGGGTCACGAGGTCCGGACCCAGTACTTC

D gene: TRBD1
clone size: -
CDR3 length: 16
V gene: TRBV18
J gene: TRBJ2-1
CDR3 protein: CASSPTRDREPNEQFF
CDR3 DNA: TGTGCCAGCTCACCCACTCGGGACAGGGAGCCCAATGAGCAGTTCTTC

D gene: -
clone size: few
CDR3 length: 12
V gene: TRBV2
J gene: TRBJ1-5
CDR3 protein: CASSEPHQPQHF
CDR3 DNA: TGTGCCAGCAGTGAACCTCATCAGCCCCAGCATTTT

D gene: -
clone size: -
CDR3 length: 16
V gene: TRBV4-2
J gene: TRBJ2-2
CDR3 protein: CASSQEQGRRTGELFF
CDR3 DNA: TGTGCCAGCAGCCAAGAGCAAGGGAGAAGGACCGGGGAGCTGTTTTTT

D gene: TRBD2
clone size: -
CDR3 length: 16
V gene: TRBV5-1
J gene: TRBJ2-1
CDR3 protein: CASSLQLAGLYNEQFF
CDR3 DNA: TGCGCCAGCAGCTTGCAACTAGCGGGGCTATACAATGAGCAGTTCTTC

D gene: TRBD1
clone size: -
CDR3 length: 22
V gene: TRBV28
J gene: TRBJ1-1
CDR3 protein: CASSLCPRGKGQGLEPWGEAFF
CDR3 DNA: TGTGCCAGCAGTTTATGCCCTCGGGGTAAGGGACAGGGGTTGGAGCCTTGGGGTGAAGCTTTCTTT

D gene: -
clone size: -
CDR3 length: 15
V gene: TRBV6-6
J gene: TRBJ1-4
CDR3 protein: CASSPRQATNEKLFF
CDR3 DNA: TGTGCCAGCAGTCCCCGACAGGCAACTAATGAAAAACTGTTTTTT

D gene: TRBD2
clone size: -
CDR3 length: 15
V gene: TRBV2
J gene: TRBJ2-7
CDR3 protein: CASSPGLAGVYEQYF
CDR3 DNA: TGTGCCAGCAGCCCGGGACTAGCGGGAGTCTACGAGCAGTACTTC

D gene: TRBD2
clone size: once
CDR3 length: 15
V gene: TRBV28
J gene: TRBJ2-2
CDR3 protein: CASSRLAGETGELFF
CDR3 DNA: TGTGCCAGCAGCCGACTAGCGGGAGAGACCGGGGAGCTGTTTTTT

D gene: -
clone size: -
CDR3 length: 17
V gene: TRBV10-1
J gene: TRBJ2-3
CDR3 protein: CASSERGSRASTDTQYF
CDR3 DNA: TGCGCCAGCAGTGAGAGGGGTAGCCGGGCTAGCACAGATACGCAGTATTTT

D gene: -
clone size: -
CDR3 length: 13
V gene: TRBV6-6
J gene: TRBJ2-5
CDR3 protein: CASSSQVQETQYF
CDR3 DNA: TGTGCCAGCAGTTCCCAGGTTCAAGAGACCCAGTACTTC

D gene: -
clone size: once
CDR3 length: 15
V gene: TRBV7-2
J gene: TRBJ1-2
CDR3 protein: CASSPSTGSLHGYTF
CDR3 DNA: TGTGCCAGCAGCCCGTCGACAGGTTCCCTCCATGGCTACACCTTC

D gene: TRBD2
clone size: -
CDR3 length: 16
V gene: TRBV7-7
J gene: TRBJ2-5
CDR3 protein: CASSKRRTSGQETQYF
CDR3 DNA: TGTGCCAGCAGTAAACGCAGGACTAGCGGCCAAGAGACCCAGTACTTC

D gene: -
clone size: -
CDR3 length: 16
V gene: TRBV29-1
J gene: TRBJ2-1
CDR3 protein: CSVEDLASPSRHEQFF
CDR3 DNA: TGCAGCGTTGAAGATCTTGCTAGCCCCAGCCGGCATGAGCAGTTCTTC

D gene: -
clone size: -
CDR3 length: 18
V gene: TRBV28
J gene: TRBJ1-1
CDR3 protein: CASSPYGEWWKLNTEAFF
CDR3 DNA: TGTGCCAGCAGTCCCTATGGGGAGTGGTGGAAGCTGAACACTGAAGCTTTCTTT

D gene: -
clone size: -
CDR3 length: 13
V gene: TRBV7-9
J gene: TRBJ1-3
CDR3 protein: CASTPEGSNTIYF
CDR3 DNA: TGTGCCAGCACCCCGGAGGGATCCAACACCATATATTTT

D gene: -
clone size: -
CDR3 length: 16
V gene: TRBV6-5
J gene: TRBJ2-1
CDR3 protein: CASSYKIRRSGNEQFF
CDR3 DNA: TGTGCCAGCAGTTACAAGATCCGTCGGTCGGGGAATGAGCAGTTCTTC

D gene: -
clone size: -
CDR3 length: 14
V gene: TRBV27
J gene: TRBJ2-1
CDR3 protein: CASSLGSGNNEQFF
CDR3 DNA: TGTGCCAGCAGTTTGGGTAGCGGTAACAATGAGCAGTTCTTC

D gene: -
clone size: -
CDR3 length: 13
V gene: TRBV15
J gene: TRBJ1-3
CDR3 protein: CATRPGYTPIVAF
CDR3 DNA: TGTGCCACGCGCCCGGGGTACACCCCCATTGTGGCGTTT

D gene: -
clone size: -
CDR3 length: 19
V gene: TRBV4-1
J gene: TRBJ2-3
CDR3 protein: CASSQDGRMTRESPDTQYF
CDR3 DNA: TGCGCCAGCAGCCAAGATGGACGCATGACTAGAGAGTCTCCAGATACGCAGTATTTT

D gene: -
clone size: -
CDR3 length: 12
V gene: TRBV6-6
J gene: TRBJ2-7
CDR3 protein: CASSTLTYEQYF
CDR3 DNA: TGTGCCAGCAGTACCCTTACATACGAGCAGTACTTC

D gene: TRBD1
clone size: -
CDR3 length: 17
V gene: TRBV7-9
J gene: TRBJ2-1
CDR3 protein: CASHPGQGASPHNEQFF
CDR3 DNA: TGTGCCAGTCACCCTGGACAGGGGGCATCTCCTCACAATGAGCAGTTCTTC

D gene: TRBD2
clone size: once
CDR3 length: 14
V gene: TRBV19
J gene: TRBJ2-7
CDR3 protein: CASSAGGTMPEQYF
CDR3 DNA: TGTGCCAGTAGCGCGGGAGGGACCATGCCCGAGCAGTACTTC

D gene: -
clone size: -
CDR3 length: 14
V gene: TRBV19
J gene: TRBJ2-7
CDR3 protein: CASSSRGKGYEQYF
CDR3 DNA: TGTGCCAGTAGTAGTCGAGGGAAGGGCTACGAGCAGTACTTC

D gene: TRBD2
clone size: -
CDR3 length: 20
V gene: TRBV13
J gene: TRBJ2-7
CDR3 protein: CASSQGTRRGSSGSLDEQYF
CDR3 DNA: TGTGCCAGCAGCCAAGGGACTCGGCGGGGGTCTAGCGGGAGTTTGGACGAGCAGTACTTC

D gene: -
clone size: once
CDR3 length: 16
V gene: TRBV21-1
J gene: TRBJ1-3
CDR3 protein: CASSNSKGAYGNTIYF
CDR3 DNA: TGTGCCAGCAGCAACAGTAAGGGGGCCTATGGAAACACCATATATTTT

D gene: -
clone size: few
CDR3 length: 13
V gene: TRBV11-2
J gene: TRBJ2-7
CDR3 protein: CASSPPGGYEQYF
CDR3 DNA: TGTGCCAGCAGCCCCCCCGGCGGCTACGAGCAGTACTTC

D gene: TRBD1
clone size: -
CDR3 length: 15
V gene: TRBV7-8
J gene: TRBJ1-3
CDR3 protein: CASRPRTGYGNTIYF
CDR3 DNA: TGTGCCAGCAGACCCCGGACAGGGTATGGAAACACCATATATTTT

D gene: -
clone size: -
CDR3 length: 13
V gene: TRBV6-1
J gene: TRBJ2-3
CDR3 protein: CASSGQSTDTQYF
CDR3 DNA: TGTGCCAGCAGCGGACAGTCCACAGATACGCAGTATTTT

D gene: -
clone size: -
CDR3 length: 16
V gene: TRBV18
J gene: TRBJ2-7
CDR3 protein: CASSPDGPRGLDEQYF
CDR3 DNA: TGTGCCAGCTCACCTGACGGGCCCAGAGGGCTTGACGAGCAGTACTTC

D gene: -
clone size: -
CDR3 length: 19
V gene: TRBV4-3
J gene: TRBJ2-4
CDR3 protein: CASSQEPQAGGSAKNIQYF
CDR3 DNA: TGCGCCAGCAGCCAAGAACCGCAAGCCGGGGGTTCCGCCAAAAACATTCAGTACTTC